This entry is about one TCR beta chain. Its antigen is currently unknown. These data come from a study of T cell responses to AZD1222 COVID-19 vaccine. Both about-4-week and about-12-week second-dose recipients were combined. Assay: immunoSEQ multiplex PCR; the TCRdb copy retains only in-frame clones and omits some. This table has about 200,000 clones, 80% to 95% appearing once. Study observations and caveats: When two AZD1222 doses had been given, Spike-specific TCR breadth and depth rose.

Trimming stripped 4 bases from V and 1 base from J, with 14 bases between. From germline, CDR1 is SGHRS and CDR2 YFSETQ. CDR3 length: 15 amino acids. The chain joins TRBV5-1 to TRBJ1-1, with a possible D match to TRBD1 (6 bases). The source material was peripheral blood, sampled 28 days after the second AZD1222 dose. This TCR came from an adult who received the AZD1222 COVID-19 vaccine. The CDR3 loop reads CASSPSLTGNTEAFF. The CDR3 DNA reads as TGCGCCAGCAGCCCATCTTTGACAGGGAACACTGAAGCTTTCTTT.